Shown below are 3 T cell receptor beta chains from a single sample sequenced in a study of blood T cell repertoires in COVID-19. Using immunoSEQ multiplex PCR, the repertoire was profiled, and TCRdb retains in-frame clones only, with some absent. The table lists about 81,000 clones, over 65% of them singletons, with around 15% in the top ten. The sequenced sample was peripheral blood. The receptors originated from a woman in her 70s with acute or convalescent COVID-19.

This rearrangement joins TRBV4-3 to TRBJ1-2; weak D call: TRBD1 (6 bases). This CDR3 contains 14 residues. The V gene's germline CDR1 is LGHNA and CDR2 YSLEER. Trimming took off 3 bases at V and 7 bases at J, with 15 bases between the two ends. The CDR3 DNA reads TGCGCCAGCAGCCAGGCAGGGGCTTGGAGTGGCTACACCTTC. Translated, it gives CASSQAGAWSGYTF.

The gene calls are TRBV5-8 and TRBJ2-5; D is possibly TRBD1 (6 bases). The CDR3 loop spans 16 amino acids. Looked up from germline, CDR1 is SGHTS and CDR2 is YDEGEE. Trimming left V 0 bases short and J 1 base short, with 13 bases between. The CDR3 reads CASSLALNRAQETQYF. In DNA, the CDR3 is TGTGCCAGCAGCTTGGCCCTTAACAGGGCCCAAGAGACCCAGTACTTC. Combining the CDR3 with reference TRBV5-8 and TRBJ2-5 gives the whole variable domain EAGVTQSPTHLIKTRGQQATLRCSPISGHTSVYWYQQALGLGLQFLLWYDEGEERNRGNFPPRFSGRQFPNYSSELNVNALELEDSALYLCASSLALNRAQETQYFGPGTRLLVL.

V is TRBV18 and J is TRBJ2-5; TRBD1 aligns across 7 bases. Germline CDR1 is KGHSH and CDR2 is LQKENI. There are 15 residues in the CDR3. Trimming cost V 4 bases and J 5 bases; bases outside gene matches: 10. The CDR3 DNA reads TGTGCCAGCTCACAAAATGACAGGGCGTCGGAGACCCAGTACTTC. Its translation is CASSQNDRASETQYF.